This T cell receptor beta chain was sequenced in a study of blood T cells in healthy people across ages (dated by TCRdb to the mid-2010s). Concerning the study at large: In model experiments, template switching captured about one uniquely barcoded TCR beta cDNA molecule for every two T cells. The study measured age-related changes in TCR beta repertoire diversity using deep sequencing normalized with unique cDNA molecular identifiers. Using the same blood draw, the study looked at two additional independent replicas of 1 million unique cDNA reads for two donors, one aged 18 to 30 and the other aged 80 or older. To avoid experimental bias, donors of different ages were distributed randomly across sequencing lanes. The donors were split into four age groups: young (average around 15 years), middle-aged (roughly 39), aged (more than 55) and long-lived (over 75).

What the study reported, not specific to this receptor: Estimates of total diversity based on one million sequenced T cells were considered lower bounds and underestimates. Donor CMV infection status was unknown, potentially confounding age-related changes in expanded clonotypes. Bulk unsorted PBMC profiling prevented conclusive comparison of naive and antigen-experienced compartments. The percentage of naive T cells measured by flow cytometry correlated strongly with observed TCR beta diversity. Compared with the aged group, the long-lived group had more naive CD4+ T cells, fewer expanded clones and increased TCR diversity, suggesting age selection. Observed TCR beta diversity per million T cells fell roughly linearly with age, and a significant reduction was already apparent by age about 36.

The donors were roughly 38 Caucasian individuals from Russia, aged roughly 6 to 100 years, who were systemically healthy. Roughly 9 milliliters of peripheral blood were drawn from each donor into EDTA-treated Vacutainer tubes. Ficoll-Paque density-gradient centrifugation was used to isolate PBMCs, with at least 7 million obtained per sample. Total RNA, at least 6 micrograms per sample, was extracted from PBMCs with Trizol reagent. For every donor, an aliquot of PBMCs went through flow cytometry to measure the percentages of naive CD45RAhigh/CD27high T cells. To note about this clonotype: This receptor's antigen is unknown. The record has no base qualities; no much larger clone is one base away.

Library preparation was by 5' RACE. Sequencing was performed on an Illumina HiSeq 2500. A second PCR of roughly 7 to 12 cycles was run with a J-beta primer mix and a sample-barcoded 5' primer. A template-switch 5' adaptor carrying 12 random nucleotides introduced a unique molecular identifier onto each TCR beta cDNA molecule. Each sample yielded at least 3 million CDR3-containing paired-end reads. All of the RNA was converted into first-strand cDNA using the Mint cDNA synthesis kit, with a TRBC-specific oligonucleotide serving as the primer. After uracil-DNA glycosylase treatment, a first 18-cycle PCR used universal primers M1SS and BC2_uni_R on all cDNA. Regarding the original processing steps: For normalization, 1 million high-quality reads, each with a distinct molecular identifier, were randomly selected from each sample. Reads sharing molecular identifiers were discarded rather than binned into consensus sequences. MiTCR, set to a Q25 quality threshold and the strictest error-elimination algorithm, was used for CDR3 identification, clonotype clustering and error correction. A nonparametric unseen species model with Euler transformation was used to estimate a lower bound on total TCR beta diversity. Starting from the raw public reads, TCRdb applied fastp trimming at Q25, assembled clones with MiXCR and retained in-frame beta chains. Each CDR3 protein appears once, grouped with its most common genes and DNA. The V and J calls here are based on TCRdb, not the publication. The table for this sample lists about 1,400,000 distinct CDR3 sequences; around 39% of them were counted only once. The ten largest clones represent roughly 7.7% of the sample.

The TCR was taken from a woman between 18 and 29 years old in good health. The sequenced sample was blood.

The CDR3 region has the sequence CASSSHGTAQETQYF. The nucleotides read TGTGCCAGCAGCAGCCATGGGACAGCCCAAGAGACCCAGTACTTC. The chain is encoded by TRBV12-3 or TRBV12-4 joined to TRBJ2-5; the central 7 bases match TRBD1. The CDR3 numbers 15 residues from cysteine through phenylalanine. Just the 45-base CDR3 DNA is kept, in frame starting at base 1. Germline trimming amounts to 6 bases on V and 1 base on J, with 8 as the count of junction bases outside the gene matches.